The entry below describes one TCR beta chain. This clone's antigen is unknown. Per-nucleotide qualities are absent, and no much larger clonotype sits a single base away. TCRbeta CDR3 regions were amplified from genomic DNA by means of the immunoSEQ Assay, a bias-controlled multiplex PCR. In the source study's methods: The number of nucleated cells in each sample was estimated from the amplification of reference gene primers within the assay. Sequence reads were collapsed and filtered to measure the absolute abundance of every unique TCRbeta CDR3 rearrangement. Productive Simpson clonality was computed per sample as the square root of Simpson's diversity index over productive rearrangements. The table comes from immuneACCESS by way of TCRdb, which keeps in-frame sequences with V and J called. Part of the clones is missing from these tables; in studies checked, under half for an unresolved V gene and the rest for unknown reasons. V, J and clone size are taken as reported in that table, and D and trimming were inferred from the DNA itself. Across this sample there are about 61,000 clones, with 60% to 80% seen only once. In total, the top ten clones hold about 20% of the sample.

Whole blood was collected in K2EDTA tubes by collaborating institutions according to the institutions' own protocols. For TCRbeta analysis, collaborator samples were shipped as frozen whole blood, as isolated PBMCs, or as DNA extracted from either sample type. This sample is drawn from a study of blood T cell repertoires in COVID-19 (dated by TCRdb to about 2020). Regarding the complete study: Samples covering the acute and convalescent phases of COVID-19 were provided by collaborators in the United States, Italy and Spain. The material from the prospective study consisted of cDNA or gDNA derived from T cells, B-cell-depleted T cells, or PBMCs. Subjects who had been exposed to COVID-19, were actively infected with it, or had recovered from it provided the deeply sampled blood TCRbeta repertoires that made up the dataset. A freely available public database, intended as a resource for researchers studying the immune response to SARS-CoV-2, is where the repertoires were released. Nearly every sample came with metadata listing a de-identified subject ID, COVID-19 status, age in years and sex. Where HLA class I and class II types were available, the types were taken from metadata supplied by the sample provider, not from assay-based typing. Samples came from the ongoing ImmuneRACE study (first 160 participants) plus 1,254 subjects from 6 global collaborators. What the work shows at the level of the full study, not this receptor alone: Clinical and demographic metadata were provided uncurated, with the amount varying by source and participant.

Trimming accounts for 6 bases at V and 3 bases at J, while the number of junction bases matched to no gene is 6. CDR1 is given as SGHVS and CDR2 as FQNEAQ, both from the germline V gene. Including the terminal cysteine and phenylalanine, the CDR3 comprises 14 residues. The retained sequence is limited to the CDR3, 42 bases, with the frame set at the first base. The chain uses TRBV7-8 and TRBJ1-1; 8 bases in between match TRBD1. The sequenced material came from peripheral blood. This receptor was identified in a man older than 75 with active or convalescent COVID-19. The nucleotides are TGTGCCAGCAGTCGGACAGGGACTTACACTGAAGCTTTCTTT. It translates to CASSRTGTYTEAFF.